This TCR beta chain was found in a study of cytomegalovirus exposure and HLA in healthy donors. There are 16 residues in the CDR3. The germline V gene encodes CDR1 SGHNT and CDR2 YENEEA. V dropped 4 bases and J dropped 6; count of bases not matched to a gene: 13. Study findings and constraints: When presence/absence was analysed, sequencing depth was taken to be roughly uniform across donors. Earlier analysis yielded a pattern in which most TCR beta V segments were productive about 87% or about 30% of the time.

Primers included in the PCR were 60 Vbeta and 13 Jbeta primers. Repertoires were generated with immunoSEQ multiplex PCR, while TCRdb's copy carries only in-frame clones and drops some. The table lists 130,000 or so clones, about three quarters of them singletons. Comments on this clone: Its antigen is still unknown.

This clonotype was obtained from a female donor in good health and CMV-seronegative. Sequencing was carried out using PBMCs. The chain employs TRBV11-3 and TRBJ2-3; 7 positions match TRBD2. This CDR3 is CASSSDLAAKVDTQYF. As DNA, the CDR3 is TGTGCCAGCAGCTCCGATCTAGCGGCAAAAGTGGATACGCAGTATTTT. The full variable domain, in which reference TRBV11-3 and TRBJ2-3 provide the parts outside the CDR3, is EAGVVQSPRYKIIEKKQPVAFWCNPISGHNTLYWYLQNLGQGPELLIRYENEEAVDDSQLPKDRFSAERLKGVDSTLKIQPAELGDSAVYLCASSSDLAAKVDTQYFGPGTRLTVL.